This entry lists 18 T cell receptor beta chains sequenced from one sample in a study of blood T cell repertoires in COVID-19. Clones were sequenced by immunoSEQ multiplex PCR, and TCRdb holds only the in-frame ones, with some missing. The sample lists about 150,000 clones, around 80% occurring once. Specimen: peripheral blood. The source of these receptors is a human donor with acute or convalescent COVID-19. The donor label of this sample is uncertain.

This sequence joins TRBV19 and TRBJ1-3; no clear D. Germline V CDR1 and CDR2: LNHDA, SQIVND (reference sequence). The V end was cut by 6 bases, the J end by 2 bases, with 11 bases between. This CDR3 has 14 residues. The CDR3 is CASREASAGNTIYF. CDR3 sequence (DNA): TGTGCCAGTAGGGAAGCGTCTGCTGGAAACACCATATATTTT.

CDR3 bases: TGTGCCTGGAGGGGGGCCAACTCTGATGGCTACACCTTC. The encoded protein is CAWRGANSDGYTF. V and J are TRBV30 and TRBJ1-2; D might be TRBD1 (6 bases). This CDR3 has 13 residues. Germline loops: CDR1 GTSNPN, CDR2 SVGIG (reference sequence). The V and J ends lost 3 bases and 6 bases respectively, with 14 bases between them.

This clone was seen a handful of times. This sequence joins TRBV21-1 and TRBJ2-1; TRBD2, the D gene given by the table, was not confirmed from the DNA. TRBV21-1 is a recognized pseudogene. The CDR3 totals 16 residues. The CDR3 DNA sequence: TGTGCCAGCAGCAGAACCGGGACTAGCGTCGGCGATGAGCAGTTCTTC. This gives the protein CASSRTGTSVGDEQFF.

The rearrangement links TRBV5-4 to TRBJ1-2, with 10 bases matching TRBD1. The trim removed 3 bases at V and 5 bases at J, leaving 7 bases unmatched. CDR3 length: 15 amino acids. Germline CDR1 and CDR2: SGHNT and YYREEE (reference sequence). The CDR3 DNA reads TGTGCCAGCAGCTCCCCCGGGACAGGGGTTTATGGCTACACCTTC. It translates to CASSSPGTGVYGYTF.

CDR3 region: CASSHQGGFYGYTF. The DNA for the CDR3 is TGTGCCAGCAGCCATCAAGGGGGCTTCTATGGCTACACCTTC. The chain couples TRBV4-2 to TRBJ1-2; 7 positions agree with TRBD1. The CDR3 totals 14 residues. Germline trimming cut 3 bases from V and 4 bases from J; bases unmatched to any gene: 5. Germline values: CDR1 LGHNA, CDR2 YNFKEQ.

The chain joins TRBV5-4 to TRBJ1-2; the D gene is possibly TRBD1 (5 bases). Germline V gene sequence: CDR1 SGHNT, CDR2 YYREEE (reference sequence). Trimming pared 1 base from V and 3 bases from J, leaving 10 bases between. This CDR3 has 14 residues. In DNA, the CDR3 is TGTGCCAGCAGCTTGCCCGGGGGGGACTATGGCTACACCTTC. This gives the protein CASSLPGGDYGYTF.

Here the CDR3 reads CASRPAAFYGYTF. The CDR3 DNA reads as TGTGCCAGCAGACCAGCGGCTTTCTATGGCTACACCTTC. The chain employs TRBV27 and TRBJ1-2; D is unclear. There are 13 residues in the CDR3. V was trimmed by 6 bases and J by 4 bases, leaving 12 bases between them. Germline CDR1 is MNHEY and CDR2 is SMNVEV (reference sequence).

This clone was seen at least ten times. V and J are TRBV11-2 and TRBJ1-6, with D possibly TRBD1 on 5 matching bases. CDR3 length equals 17 residues. Germline V gene data show CDR1 as SGHAT and CDR2 as FQNNGV. V was trimmed by 1 base and J by 0 bases, leaving 10 bases between them. The CDR3 loop reads CASSLAFGGSYNSPLHF. CDR3 DNA sequence: TGTGCCAGCAGCTTAGCTTTCGGGGGCTCCTATAATTCACCCCTCCACTTT.

In DNA, the CDR3 is TGCGCCAGCAGCTTGATCGGACAGGGGTCTCCTTCTGCTTTCTTT. It is translated as CASSLIGQGSPSAFF. The chain employs TRBV5-1 and TRBJ1-1, with 9 bases identical to TRBD1. J gave up 11 bases and V 1 base, and 12 bases lay outside the gene matches. The CDR3 runs to 15 residues. Per germline, CDR1 SGHRS and CDR2 YFSETQ.

This chain uses TRBV19 with TRBJ2-7; perhaps TRBD1 as D (5 bases). Germline V gene sequence: CDR1 LNHDA, CDR2 SQIVND (reference sequence). With 4 bases removed from V and 2 bases from J, the gap between germline ends came to 12 bases. The CDR3 contains 14 residues. The CDR3 loop reads CASSTLQVPYEQYF. CDR3 in DNA: TGTGCCAGTAGTACCCTACAGGTCCCCTACGAGCAGTACTTC.

This clone was observed a handful of times. This rearrangement joins TRBV5-1 to TRBJ2-3; 12 bases line up with TRBD2. The CDR3 has 16 amino acids. The germline gives CDR1 SGHRS, CDR2 YFSETQ. V was pared by 4 bases and J by 5 bases, with 8 bases of the junction left unmatched. The CDR3 DNA reads as TGCGCCAGCAGCCCCCGACTAGCGGGGGTGAAAGATACGCAGTATTTT. Protein: CASSPRLAGVKDTQYF. Together with reference TRBV5-1 and TRBJ2-3, the CDR3 gives the full variable domain: KAGVTQTPRYLIKTRGQQVTLSCSPISGHRSVSWYQQTPGQGLQFLFEYFSETQRNKGNFPGRFSGRQFSNSRSEMNVSTLELGDSALYLCASSPRLAGVKDTQYFGPGTRLTVL.

The chain has TRBV6-1 and TRBJ2-3; 15 positions match TRBD2. Germline V gene data show CDR1 as MNHNS and CDR2 as SASEGT. V lost 3 bases to trimming and J lost 7 bases; unmatched junction nucleotides: 5. This CDR3 region has 16 residues. CDR3 protein: CASSDPGLAGGHTQYF. CDR3 nucleotide sequence: TGTGCCAGCAGTGACCCGGGACTAGCGGGGGGACATACGCAGTATTTT.

V and J are TRBV5-1 and TRBJ2-1, with TRBD1 matching 9 bases. The CDR3 is made up of 15 amino acids. Trimming removed 0 bases from V and 10 bases from J; junction bases left unmatched: 8. Germline V lookup: CDR1 SGHRS, CDR2 YFSETQ. The CDR3 DNA sequence: TGCGCCAGCAGCTTGGTCACAGGGGGCTGGGGGGAGCAGTTCTTC. Translation gives CASSLVTGGWGEQFF.

The sample holds a few counts of this clone. This chain uses TRBV12-5 with TRBJ1-1, with D maybe TRBD1 (6 bases). The CDR3 is 22 amino acids. V was clipped by 0 bases and J by 0 bases, with 29 bases between them. Germline V gives CDR1 LGHNT, CDR2 FRNRAP. The CDR3 spells CASGLVRFTTRGGADMNTEAFF. CDR3 DNA: TGTGCTAGTGGTTTGGTACGTTTCACCACCCGAGGGGGAGCGGACATGAACACTGAAGCTTTCTTT.

The rearrangement uses TRBV5-4 and TRBJ2-1; maybe TRBD2 (6 bases). Germline assignment: CDR1 SGHNT and CDR2 YYREEE (reference sequence). This CDR3 has 13 residues. The V and J ends lost 4 bases and 7 bases respectively, with 12 bases between them. The CDR3 region is CASSPGLINEQFF. The CDR3 DNA sequence: TGTGCCAGCAGCCCGGGACTGATTAATGAGCAGTTCTTC.

This chain links TRBV12-3 or TRBV12-4 with TRBJ1-2; D uncertain. V dropped 2 bases and J dropped 11 bases, with 9 bases sitting between them. The CDR3 spans 11 residues. For the CDR3, the DNA is TGTGCCAGCAGTTTAAGCGGGTCTTACACCTTC. Translation gives CASSLSGSYTF.

The rearrangement links TRBV20-1 to TRBJ1-1, with D perhaps TRBD1 (5 bases). V lost 4 bases and J lost 12, with 12 bases in between. This CDR3 comprises 10 residues. Germline V gives CDR1 DFQATT, CDR2 SNEGSKA (reference sequence). The CDR3, as DNA: TGCAGTGCTAATAAGGGGCTAACTTTCTTT. Its translation: CSANKGLTFF.

The V gene is TRBV19, the J gene TRBJ1-4; D is undetermined. The ends were cut back, 5 bases at V and 0 bases at J, with 10 bases in the middle. The germline V gene encodes CDR1 LNHDA and CDR2 SQIVND (reference sequence). The CDR3 covers 15 residues. The CDR3 here is CASSQQAATNEKLFF. CDR3 nucleotides: TGTGCCAGTAGTCAGCAGGCAGCAACTAATGAAAAACTGTTTTTT.